The clone carrying this T cell receptor (beta chain) was recorded at least ten times. What it binds is unknown. The CDR3 totals 15 residues. V shed 3 bases and J shed 3 bases, with 14 bases lying between them. Germline V gene sequence: CDR1 MNHEY, CDR2 SVGAGI. These data belong to a study of regulatory T cells in long-lasting Graves disease. Whole-study results and caveats: In persistent patients, shared public clonotypes (around 2,500) outnumbered those in new patients (roughly 1,000).

Library construction for TCR beta used iRepertoire HTBI primers and Arm-PCR of CDR3 regions. TCRdb redid the calling of the multiplex PCR reads with MiXCR, one entry per CDR3 protein. The data show roughly 360,000 distinct CDR3 sequences, over 9.5% seen once. The time point is: newly diagnosed GD, antithyroid drugs for less than 3 months. After RNA was extracted from PBMCs, the TCR library was made from it. The same data also went into a second study, on T cells in Graves' hyperthyroidism and ophthalmopathy. This second study says: Each diagnosis drew on symptoms, thyroxine, TRAb, thyroid ultrasound and orbital computed tomography findings.

The receptor comes from a woman between 18 and 29 years old with Graves disease. The gene calls are TRBV6-5 and TRBJ1-2; D is unclear. This sample comprised peripheral blood mononuclear cells (PBMCs), obtained at new diagnosis, from a patient treated with antithyroid drugs. In DNA form, the CDR3 reads TGTGCCAGCAGTTATACGACGTCGGGAGACTATGGCTACACCTTC. Protein: CASSYTTSGDYGYTF.